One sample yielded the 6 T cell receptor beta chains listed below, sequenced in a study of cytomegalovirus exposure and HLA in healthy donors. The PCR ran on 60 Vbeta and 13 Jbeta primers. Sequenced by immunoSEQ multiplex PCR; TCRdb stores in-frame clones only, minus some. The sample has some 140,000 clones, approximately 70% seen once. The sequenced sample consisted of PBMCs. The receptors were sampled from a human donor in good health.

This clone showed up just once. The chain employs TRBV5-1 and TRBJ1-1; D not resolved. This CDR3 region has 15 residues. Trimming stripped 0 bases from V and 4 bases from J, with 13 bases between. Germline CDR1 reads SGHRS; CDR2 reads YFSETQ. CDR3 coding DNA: TGCGCCAGCAGCTTGGCCTCTCCCCCCGGCACTGAAGCTTTCTTT. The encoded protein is CASSLASPPGTEAFF.

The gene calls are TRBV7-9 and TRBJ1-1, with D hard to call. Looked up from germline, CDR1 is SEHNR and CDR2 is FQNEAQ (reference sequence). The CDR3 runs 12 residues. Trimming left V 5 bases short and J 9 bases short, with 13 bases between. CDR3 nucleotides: TGTGCCAGCAGCGGCAGCGACGGTAAAGCTTTCTTT. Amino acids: CASSGSDGKAFF.

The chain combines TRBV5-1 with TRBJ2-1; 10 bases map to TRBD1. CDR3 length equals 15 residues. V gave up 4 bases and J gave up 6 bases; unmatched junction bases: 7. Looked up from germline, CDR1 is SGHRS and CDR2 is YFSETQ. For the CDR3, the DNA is TGCGCCAGCAGCCCGGACGGACAGGGGGGCAATGAGCAGTTCTTC. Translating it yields CASSPDGQGGNEQFF. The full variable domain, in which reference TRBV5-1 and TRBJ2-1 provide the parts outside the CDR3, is KAGVTQTPRYLIKTRGQQVTLSCSPISGHRSVSWYQQTPGQGLQFLFEYFSETQRNKGNFPGRFSGRQFSNSRSEMNVSTLELGDSALYLCASSPDGQGGNEQFFGPGTRLTVL.

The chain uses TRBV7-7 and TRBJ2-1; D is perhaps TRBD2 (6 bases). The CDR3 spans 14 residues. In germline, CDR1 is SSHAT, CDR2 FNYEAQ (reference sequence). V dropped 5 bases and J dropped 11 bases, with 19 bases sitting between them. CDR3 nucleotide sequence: TGTGCCAGCAGCCCCGGGACTCCCCCGGAGAAGCAGTTCTTC. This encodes CASSPGTPPEKQFF.

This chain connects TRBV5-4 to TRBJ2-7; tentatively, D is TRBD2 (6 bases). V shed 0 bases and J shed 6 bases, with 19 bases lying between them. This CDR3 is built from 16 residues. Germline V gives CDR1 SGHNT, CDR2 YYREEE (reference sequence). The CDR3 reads CASSLAGLAAVGEQYF. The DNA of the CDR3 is TGTGCCAGCAGCTTGGCGGGGTTAGCGGCCGTGGGCGAGCAGTACTTC. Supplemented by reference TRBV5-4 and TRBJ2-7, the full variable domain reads ETGVTQSPTHLIKTRGQQVTLRCSSQSGHNTVSWYQQALGQGPQFIFQYYREEENGRGNFPPRFSGLQFPNYSSELNVNALELDDSALYLCASSLAGLAAVGEQYFGPGTRLTVT.

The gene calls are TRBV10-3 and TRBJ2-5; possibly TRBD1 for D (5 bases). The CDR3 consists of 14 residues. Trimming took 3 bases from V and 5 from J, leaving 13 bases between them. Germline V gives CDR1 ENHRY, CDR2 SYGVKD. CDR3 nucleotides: TGTGCCATCAGTGAAGGAACCAAGGGGGAGACCCAGTACTTC. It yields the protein CAISEGTKGETQYF.